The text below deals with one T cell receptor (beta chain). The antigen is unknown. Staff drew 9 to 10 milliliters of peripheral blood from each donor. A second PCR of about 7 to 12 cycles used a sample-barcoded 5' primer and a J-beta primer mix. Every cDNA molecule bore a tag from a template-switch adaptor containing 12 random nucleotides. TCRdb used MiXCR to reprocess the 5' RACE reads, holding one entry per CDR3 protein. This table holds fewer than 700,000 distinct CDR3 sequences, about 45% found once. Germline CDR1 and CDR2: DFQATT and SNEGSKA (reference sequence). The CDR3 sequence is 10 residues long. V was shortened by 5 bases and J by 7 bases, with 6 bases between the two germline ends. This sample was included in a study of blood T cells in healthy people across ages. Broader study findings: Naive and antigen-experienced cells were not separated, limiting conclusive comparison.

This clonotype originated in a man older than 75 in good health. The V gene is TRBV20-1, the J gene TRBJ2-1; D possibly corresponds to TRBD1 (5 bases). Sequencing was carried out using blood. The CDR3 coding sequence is TGCAGTGCTCCAGGGAATGAGCAGTTCTTC. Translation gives CSAPGNEQFF.